This passage covers 13 T cell receptor beta chains from one sample sequenced in a study of blood T cell repertoires in COVID-19. Here immunoSEQ multiplex PCR was the method, and the copy in TCRdb shows in-frame clones only, minus some. The data show 150,000 to 250,000 clones, with just under 85% seen just once and approximately 6.9% held by the top ten. The sequencing sample was made of peripheral blood. These receptor sequences come from a human donor with acute or convalescent COVID-19. The donor label of this sample is uncertain.

This clone was observed a single time. This same CDR3 is encoded by further DNA sequences in the sample. V usage is TRBV19 and J usage is TRBJ1-5, with 8 bases that match TRBD1. The CDR3 sequence is 15 residues long. Losses at the gene ends were 6 bases for V and 1 base for J; bases not matched to a gene: 5. Germline V CDR1 and CDR2: LNHDA, SQIVND (reference sequence). CDR3 amino acids: CASRARQGSNQPQHF. CDR3 coding DNA: TGTGCCAGTAGGGCCAGACAGGGGAGCAATCAGCCCCAGCATTTT.

CDR3: CATSDPHDRVGNTGELFF. CDR3 bases: TGTGCCACCAGTGATCCCCACGACAGGGTGGGCAACACCGGGGAGCTGTTTTTT. V and J are TRBV24-1 and TRBJ2-2; the match to TRBD1 covers 7 bases. V lost 3 bases, J lost 2 bases, and 11 bases stayed unmatched. Per germline, CDR1 KGHDR and CDR2 SFDVKD. This CDR3 is built from 18 residues.

CDR3 sequence: CASSGTAVSGNTIYF. The CDR3 nucleotides are TGTGCCAGCAGTGGGACAGCGGTCTCTGGAAACACCATATATTTT. The rearrangement joins TRBV9 to TRBJ1-3, with TRBD1 identical over 7 bases. CDR1 and CDR2 from the germline V gene are SGDLS and YYNGEE. Losses at the gene ends were 5 bases for V and 0 bases for J; bases not matched to a gene: 5. This CDR3 is 15 amino acids long.

The chain carries TRBV5-1 and TRBJ1-1, with a possible D match to TRBD1 (6 bases). CDR3 length: 14 amino acids. Germline V lookup: CDR1 SGHRS, CDR2 YFSETQ. Trimming cost V 4 bases and J 4 bases, with 14 bases left between them. The CDR3: CASSQDGQSTEAFF. CDR3 sequence (DNA): TGCGCCAGCAGCCAAGATGGACAGAGCACTGAAGCTTTCTTT.

In its sample, this clone was seen a few times. CDR3 bases: TGTGCCAGCAGCCGTGTAAGGGGTGGGAATGAGCAGTTCTTC. It translates to CASSRVRGGNEQFF. The chain links TRBV11-2 to TRBJ2-1; tentative D call: TRBD1 (5 bases). In germline, CDR1 is SGHAT, CDR2 FQNNGV. This CDR3 is built from 14 residues. Trimming removed 5 bases at V and 7 bases at J, with 15 bases between.

The J gene is TRBJ2-1, the V gene TRBV19; 8 nucleotides match TRBD2. CDR1 is LNHDA and CDR2 is SQIVND in the germline V gene (reference sequence). V gave up 0 bases and J gave up 10 bases; unmatched junction bases: 26. CDR3 length equals 21 residues. In DNA, the CDR3 is TGTGCCAGTAGTATAGATTCCCTTCGGAGCGGGAGCCCCTTGTCGGTCTACGAGCAGTTCTTC. It translates to CASSIDSLRSGSPLSVYEQFF.

J is TRBJ1-5 and V is TRBV3-1 (or the pseudogene TRBV3-2); 10 bases are a match to TRBD1. Trimming took 0 bases from V and 6 from J; bases not matched to a gene: 2. Germline V lookup: CDR1 LGHDT, CDR2 YNNKEL (reference sequence). CDR3 length: 15 amino acids. CDR3 amino acids: CASSQDWTGGQPQHF. CDR3 coding DNA: TGTGCCAGCAGCCAAGATTGGACAGGGGGTCAGCCCCAGCATTTT.

The V call is TRBV7-9, the J call TRBJ1-5; 8 bases are a match to TRBD1. Germline loops: CDR1 SEHNR, CDR2 FQNEAQ (reference sequence). The CDR3 loop spans 15 amino acids. The trim removed 1 base at V and 4 bases at J, leaving 3 bases unmatched. Here the CDR3 reads CASSLGGQGNQPQHF. The CDR3 DNA reads as TGTGCCAGCAGCTTAGGCGGACAGGGTAATCAGCCCCAGCATTTT.

This chain links TRBV7-2 with TRBJ2-1, with D maybe TRBD2 (6 bases). The ends were cut back, 2 bases at V and 2 bases at J, with 13 bases in the middle. Germline assignment: CDR1 SGHTA and CDR2 FQGNSA. The CDR3 has 16 residues. CDR3 in amino acids: CASSLSPGATYNEQFF. The CDR3 bases are TGTGCCAGCAGCTTATCGCCGGGAGCCACCTACAATGAGCAGTTCTTC.

V is TRBV6-6 and J is TRBJ2-4; D gene ambiguous. Germline V CDR1 and CDR2: MNHNY, SVGAGI (reference sequence). V was shortened by 4 bases and J by 7 bases, with 11 bases between the two germline ends. This CDR3 contains 13 residues. In DNA, the CDR3 is TGTGCCAGCAGTTTCGAGCTTTCCAACATTCAGTACTTC. Protein sequence: CASSFELSNIQYF.

The V call is TRBV15, the J call TRBJ1-1; D perhaps matches TRBD1 (5 bases). V was trimmed by 0 bases and J by 5 bases, leaving 13 bases between them. Germline CDR1 reads LNHNV; CDR2 reads YYDKDF (reference sequence). The CDR3 has 15 residues. CDR3 region: CATSRDQGMGTEAFF. CDR3 DNA sequence: TGTGCCACCAGCAGAGATCAGGGCATGGGGACTGAAGCTTTCTTT.

The V and J genes are TRBV28 and TRBJ1-3, with 12 bases lining up with TRBD1. The trim removed 2 bases at V and 5 bases at J, leaving 4 bases unmatched. The CDR3 has 16 amino acids. Germline CDR1 is MDHEN and CDR2 is SYDVKM. The CDR3 DNA follows: TGTGCCAGCAGTTTACCCAGGGACAGGGGGCGAAACACCATATATTTT. It specifies CASSLPRDRGRNTIYF.

The genes are TRBV2 and TRBJ2-3; D might be TRBD2 (5 bases). CDR1 is SNHLY and CDR2 is FYNNEI in the germline V gene. This CDR3 has 15 residues. V gave up 6 bases and J gave up 2 bases, with 15 bases separating them. The chain's CDR3 is CASREAGRPTDTQYF. Written as DNA, the CDR3 is TGTGCCAGCAGGGAGGCAGGACGACCCACAGATACGCAGTATTTT.